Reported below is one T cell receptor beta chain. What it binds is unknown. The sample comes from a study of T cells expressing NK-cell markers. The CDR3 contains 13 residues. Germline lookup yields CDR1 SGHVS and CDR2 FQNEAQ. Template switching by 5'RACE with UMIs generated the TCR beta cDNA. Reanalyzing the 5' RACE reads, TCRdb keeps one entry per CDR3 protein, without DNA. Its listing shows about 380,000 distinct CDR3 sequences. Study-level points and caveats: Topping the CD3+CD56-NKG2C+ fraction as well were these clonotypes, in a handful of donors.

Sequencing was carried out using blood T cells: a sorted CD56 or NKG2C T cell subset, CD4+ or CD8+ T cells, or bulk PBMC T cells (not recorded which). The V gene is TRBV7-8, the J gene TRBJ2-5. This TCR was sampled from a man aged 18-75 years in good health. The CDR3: CASSLAPVETQYF.